Presented here are 24 T cell receptor beta chains from one specimen sequenced in a study of beta chain features in type 1 diabetes. Every bit of the isolated RNA underwent reverse transcription, so sequencing read expressed TCRB transcripts. The data were produced by immunoSEQ multiplex PCR, yet TCRdb's version contains in-frame clones alone and is incomplete. The top ten hold over 0.015% of the sample, which has around 300,000 clones, 11% seen once. Specimen: naive CD4+ T cells from blood. The receptors here all came from a woman younger than 45 in good health.

This clone has just a few counts. The J gene is TRBJ2-5, the V gene TRBV7-2, with TRBD1 identical over 7 bases. The CDR3 length is 15 residues. CDR1 and CDR2 (germline): SGHTA, FQGNSA. The V and J ends lost 4 bases and 2 bases, in that order; junction bases with no gene match: 7. CDR3 loop: CASSSQTGNQETQYF. CDR3 coding DNA: TGTGCCAGCAGCTCCCAGACAGGGAATCAAGAGACCCAGTACTTC.

The chain carries TRBV15 and TRBJ2-7; TRBD2 aligns across 11 bases. V lost 3 bases, J lost 5 bases, and 6 bases stayed unmatched. CDR3 length equals 15 residues. CDR1 and CDR2 (germline): LNHNV, YYDKDF (reference sequence). The CDR3 sequence is CATSSYQGLADEQYF. CDR3 nucleotide sequence: TGTGCCACCAGCAGCTACCAGGGACTAGCGGACGAGCAGTACTTC.

As for this clone: Other nucleotide sequences in the sample specify the same CDR3. The chain employs TRBV30 and TRBJ1-5; TRBD1 matches at 8 bases. CDR1 GTSNPN and CDR2 SVGIG come from the germline V gene (reference sequence). This CDR3 comprises 14 residues. The V gene end was trimmed by 3 bases and the J gene end by 4 bases; junction bases not matched to a gene: 5. CDR3 DNA sequence: TGTGCCTGGAGCACAGGGGGATCTAATCAGCCCCAGCATTTT. Translating it yields CAWSTGGSNQPQHF.

V usage is TRBV7-2 and J usage is TRBJ2-3; TRBD2 might be the D (6 bases). V was trimmed by 5 bases and J by 4 bases, leaving 16 bases between them. This CDR3 is built from 15 residues. Germline lookup yields CDR1 SGHTA and CDR2 FQGNSA. The CDR3 coding sequence is TGTGCCAGCAGCCTGGGGGGTGGGGTAGCAGATACGCAGTATTTT. Translation: CASSLGGGVADTQYF.

This clone was picked up a small number of times. V is TRBV7-2 and J is TRBJ1-1; D gene uncertain. The CDR3 is made up of 15 amino acids. Deletions cut 1 base from V and 3 bases from J, with 12 bases between. Germline CDR1 and CDR2: SGHTA and FQGNSA. The CDR3 coding sequence is TGTGCCAGCAGCTTAGAAGAAGGGAGGGACACTGAAGCTTTCTTT. Protein: CASSLEEGRDTEAFF. The entire variable domain, with the rest obtained from reference TRBV7-2 and TRBJ1-1, is as follows: GAGVSQSPSNKVTEKGKDVELRCDPISGHTALYWYRQSLGQGLEFLIYFQGNSAPDKSGLPSDRFSAERTGGSVSTLTIQRTQQEDSAVYLCASSLEEGRDTEAFFGQGTRLTVV.

This clone came up a few times. This chain uses TRBV2 with TRBJ2-1; D ambiguous. Germline CDR1 and CDR2: SNHLY and FYNNEI. The V and J ends lost 4 bases and 0 bases respectively, with 10 bases between them. The CDR3 is made up of 15 amino acids. The CDR3 DNA sequence: TGTGCCAGCAGTGGTGGTAGCAGCTCCTACAATGAGCAGTTCTTC. This codes for CASSGGSSSYNEQFF.

The chain carries TRBV28 and TRBJ1-2; 7 bases match TRBD1. CDR3 length: 13 residues. J was trimmed by 11 bases and V by 4 bases; bases with no gene match: 10. From germline, CDR1 is MDHEN and CDR2 SYDVKM. CDR3 region: CASSSPGTQGYTF. CDR3 bases: TGTGCCAGCAGTTCCCCGGGGACACAGGGGTACACCTTC.

This clone has just a few counts. The chain couples TRBV28 to TRBJ1-3; D remains ambiguous. The CDR3 contains 16 residues. V shed 0 bases and J shed 0 bases, with 9 bases lying between them. Germline V gene lookup returns CDR1 MDHEN and CDR2 SYDVKM. The CDR3: CASSLWPSSSGNTIYF. In DNA form, the CDR3 reads TGTGCCAGCAGTTTATGGCCCTCCAGCTCTGGAAACACCATATATTTT.

This clone was recorded a few times. J is TRBJ2-2 and V is TRBV7-6, with D possibly matching TRBD1 (5 bases). The germline V gene encodes CDR1 SGHVS and CDR2 FNYEAQ. The CDR3 contains 15 residues. Trimming cost V 6 bases and J 0 bases, with 11 bases left between them. The CDR3 bases are TGTGCCAGCAGTCAGAGCAGGGCGAACACCGGGGAGCTGTTTTTT. This translates into CASSQSRANTGELFF.

This clone turned up a few times. V is TRBV18 and J is TRBJ2-7, with 8 bases that match TRBD1. This CDR3 comprises 16 residues. The V gene end was trimmed by 2 bases and the J gene end by 6 bases; junction bases not matched to a gene: 12. CDR1 is KGHSH, CDR2 LQKENI, per germline. The CDR3 sequence: CASSPTGTGSPSEQYF. The CDR3 DNA reads TGTGCCAGCTCACCAACCGGGACAGGCAGTCCCAGCGAGCAGTACTTC.

This CDR3 reads CASSLEQTGSEQYF. In nucleotides, the CDR3 is TGTGCCAGCAGCTTAGAACAAACAGGATCCGAGCAGTACTTC. The gene calls are TRBV11-2 and TRBJ2-7; tentatively, D is TRBD1 (5 bases). The CDR3 runs 14 residues. From germline, CDR1 is SGHAT and CDR2 FQNNGV. The V end was cut by 0 bases, the J end by 6 bases, with 12 bases between.

This clone was recorded a few times. The V and J genes are TRBV7-2 and TRBJ2-7; 7 bases line up with TRBD1. CDR1 and CDR2 (germline): SGHTA, FQGNSA. The V gene end was trimmed by 0 bases and the J gene end by 3 bases; junction bases not matched to a gene: 5. This CDR3 has 15 residues. CDR3 in amino acids: CASSLAVQGFYEQYF. The CDR3 DNA is TGTGCCAGCAGCTTAGCGGTACAGGGGTTCTACGAGCAGTACTTC.

This clone occurred a few times. The chain uses TRBV11-2 and TRBJ2-7; TRBD2 matches 8 bases. The CDR3 covers 15 residues. V gave up 5 bases and J gave up 1 base; unmatched junction bases: 7. Germline lookup yields CDR1 SGHAT and CDR2 FQNNGV. The CDR3 DNA sequence: TGTGCCAGCAGCGTGCCGGGACTAGATTCCTACGAGCAGTACTTC. Its translation: CASSVPGLDSYEQYF.

This clone was seen only a few times. The V gene is TRBV28, the J gene TRBJ1-2; D gene ambiguous. In germline, CDR1 is MDHEN, CDR2 SYDVKM. The CDR3 contains 12 residues. Trimming left V 6 bases short and J 0 bases short, with 5 bases between. The CDR3 is CASRSTNYGYTF. In nucleotides, the CDR3 is TGTGCCAGCAGGTCTACTAACTATGGCTACACCTTC.

This chain joins TRBV5-6 and TRBJ2-1, with 11 bases aligning to TRBD2. J was trimmed by 10 bases and V by 0 bases; bases with no gene match: 3. Germline lookup yields CDR1 SGHDT and CDR2 YYEEEE. CDR3 size: 14 residues. In DNA, the CDR3 is TGTGCCAGCAGCTTGGTACTAGCGGGAGACGAGCAGTTCTTC. Translating it yields CASSLVLAGDEQFF.

The chain couples TRBV30 to TRBJ2-5, with 9 bases identical to TRBD1. The CDR3 extends over 14 amino acids. With 2 bases clipped from V and 2 bases from J, the junction kept 3 bases outside the gene matches. Germline V gene data show CDR1 as GTSNPN and CDR2 as SVGIG (reference sequence). This chain's CDR3 is CAWSTGQGQETQYF. The CDR3, as DNA: TGTGCCTGGAGTACGGGACAGGGTCAAGAGACCCAGTACTTC. Using reference TRBV30 and TRBJ2-5 for the parts outside the CDR3, the full variable domain is SQTIHQWPATLVQPVGSPLSLECTVEGTSNPNLYWYRQAAGRGLQLLFYSVGIGQISSEVPQNLSASRPQDRQFILSSKKLLLSDSGFYLCAWSTGQGQETQYFGPGTRLLVL.

The chain has TRBV5-1 and TRBJ1-2; D is ambiguous. The CDR3 sequence is 14 residues long. Trimming cost V 1 base and J 1 base, with 8 bases left between them. From germline, CDR1 is SGHRS and CDR2 YFSETQ. CDR3 DNA: TGCGCCAGCAGCTTGTCAGGAGGTAACTATGGCTACACCTTC. The encoded protein is CASSLSGGNYGYTF.

This chain connects TRBV5-1 to TRBJ2-5, with 11 bases that match TRBD2. The germline V gene has CDR1 SGHRS and CDR2 YFSETQ. Trimming removed 4 bases from V and 5 bases from J; junction bases left unmatched: 10. This CDR3 has 16 amino acids. In DNA, the CDR3 is TGCGCCAGCAGCACCCAACTAGCGGGAGAAGGTGAGACCCAGTACTTC. It specifies CASSTQLAGEGETQYF. Drawing the rest from reference TRBV5-1 and TRBJ2-5, the complete variable domain is KAGVTQTPRYLIKTRGQQVTLSCSPISGHRSVSWYQQTPGQGLQFLFEYFSETQRNKGNFPGRFSGRQFSNSRSEMNVSTLELGDSALYLCASSTQLAGEGETQYFGPGTRLLVL.

The chain combines TRBV27 with TRBJ2-5; D is perhaps TRBD1 (6 bases). Germline lookup yields CDR1 MNHEY and CDR2 SMNVEV (reference sequence). CDR3 length equals 14 residues. Trimming removed 4 bases from V and 8 bases from J, with 17 bases in between. The CDR3 reads CASSSTGSARTQYF. The CDR3 coding sequence is TGTGCCAGCAGTTCGACAGGTTCGGCAAGAACCCAGTACTTC.

This clone was counted only a few times. This rearrangement joins TRBV7-3 to TRBJ2-5, with TRBD1 as a possible D gene (6 bases). V dropped 5 bases and J dropped 5 bases, with 12 bases sitting between them. The V gene's germline CDR1 is SGHTA and CDR2 FQGTGA. This CDR3 contains 13 residues. The CDR3, as DNA: TGTGCCAGCAGCCCAGGACAGTGGGAGACCCAGTACTTC. Amino acids: CASSPGQWETQYF.

The chain has TRBV7-9 and TRBJ2-7; D possibly corresponds to TRBD2 (5 bases). The CDR3 is 14 residues long. In germline, CDR1 is SEHNR, CDR2 FQNEAQ (reference sequence). V shed 4 bases and J shed 7 bases, with 17 bases lying between them. The chain's CDR3 is CASSSPGEPGEQYF. CDR3 nucleotide sequence: TGTGCCAGCAGCTCCCCCGGGGAGCCGGGGGAGCAGTACTTC.

A few counts support this clone. The V call is TRBV18, the J call TRBJ2-3, with unresolved D. Trimming cost V 0 bases and J 4 bases, with 8 bases left between them. CDR1 and CDR2 (germline): KGHSH, LQKENI. The CDR3 extends over 14 amino acids. Here the CDR3 DNA reads TGTGCCAGCTCACCACCCGTCCCAGCAGATACGCAGTATTTT. Amino acids: CASSPPVPADTQYF.

This chain connects TRBV30 to TRBJ2-7; 7 bases align to TRBD2. CDR1 is GTSNPN, CDR2 SVGIG, per germline (reference sequence). CDR3 length equals 14 residues. J gave up 3 bases and V 0 bases, and 5 bases lay outside the gene matches. CDR3 bases: TGTGCCTGGAGTGTAGGGGCTAGCGGCTACGAGCAGTACTTC. This gives the protein CAWSVGASGYEQYF.

There are a few counts of this clone. The chain carries TRBV9 and TRBJ2-1; 13 bases are shared with TRBD2. Germline CDR1 is SGDLS and CDR2 is YYNGEE. The CDR3 is 16 amino acids. The junction had 3 bases not matched to a gene; V was cut back by 4 bases and J by 2 bases. The CDR3 reads CASSPGTSGTYNEQFF. Written as DNA, the CDR3 is TGTGCCAGCAGCCCCGGGACTAGCGGGACCTACAATGAGCAGTTCTTC.